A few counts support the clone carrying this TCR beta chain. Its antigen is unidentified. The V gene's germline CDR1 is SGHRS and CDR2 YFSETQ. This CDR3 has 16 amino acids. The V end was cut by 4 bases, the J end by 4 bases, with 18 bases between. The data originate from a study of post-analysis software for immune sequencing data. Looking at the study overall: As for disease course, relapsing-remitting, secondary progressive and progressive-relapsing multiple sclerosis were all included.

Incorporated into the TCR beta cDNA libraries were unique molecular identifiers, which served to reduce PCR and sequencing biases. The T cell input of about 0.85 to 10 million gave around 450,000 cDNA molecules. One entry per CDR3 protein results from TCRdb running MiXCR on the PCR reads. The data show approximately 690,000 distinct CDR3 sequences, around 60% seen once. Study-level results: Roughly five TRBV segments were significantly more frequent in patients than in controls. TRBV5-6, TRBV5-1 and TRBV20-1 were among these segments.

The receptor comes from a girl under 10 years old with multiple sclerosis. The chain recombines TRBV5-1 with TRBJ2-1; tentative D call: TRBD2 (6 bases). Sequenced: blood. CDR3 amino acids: CASSGGLPLGYNEQFF. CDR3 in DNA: TGCGCCAGCAGCGGGGGACTCCCGTTGGGGTACAATGAGCAGTTCTTC.